The T cell receptor beta chain described here comes from a study of blood T cells in healthy people across ages. Study-level background: Researchers report that template switching captured about one barcoded beta molecule per two T cells.

This clonotype was picked up a small number of times. Its antigen is not identified. V lost 6 bases to trimming and J lost 7 bases; unmatched junction nucleotides: 11. The CDR3 sequence is 15 residues long. Germline CDR1 is MNHEY and CDR2 is SVGEGT. Study results and limitations: It was not known whether donors were CMV positive (a possible confounder of expanded clonotype changes).

Then a second PCR, running roughly 7 to 11 cycles, was carried out with a sample-barcoded 5' primer and a J-beta primer mix. Each cDNA molecule was tagged by a template-switch adaptor that had 12 random nucleotides. A single record per CDR3 protein comes from TCRdb applying MiXCR to the 5' RACE reads. Of hundreds of thousands of distinct CDR3 sequences listed, about 28% are singletons. The draw of peripheral blood yielded roughly 10 milliliters from each donor. V is TRBV6-2 or TRBV6-3 and J is TRBJ2-1; 8 nucleotides line up with TRBD2. This TCR was sampled from a woman of 80 years or more in good health. The sample comprised blood. The CDR3 nucleotides are TGTGCCAGCAGGCCGCGGGGGGTGGGAAAAAATGAGCAGTTCTTC. It yields the protein CASRPRGVGKNEQFF.